This T cell receptor beta chain was recovered during a study of CD8+CD57+ T cells in acquired aplastic anemia. Whole-study context: The sorted CD4+ and CD8+ cells yielded an average approximately 3.3 ug of DNA.

TCR beta VDJ and CDR3 were profiled, and genomic DNA was the template. TCRdb reprocessed the reads via MiXCR and lists one record per CDR3 protein. The repertoire holds 250,000 to 350,000 distinct CDR3 sequences, with 56% as singletons. The clonotype was recovered from a human donor with severe aplastic anemia or a healthy control (not recorded which). Sequencing input: sorted CD4+, CD8+, or CD8+CD57+ T cells (not recorded which) from PBMCs.

As DNA, the CDR3 is TGTGCCACCAGCGTAACCGGGACCATTAATTCACCCCTCCACTTT. This gives the protein CATSVTGTINSPLHF. The chain employs TRBV15 and TRBJ1-6; tentative D call: TRBD1 (5 bases). The CDR3 is 15 amino acids. Trimming stripped 5 bases from V and 6 bases from J, with 14 bases between. Germline V CDR1 and CDR2: LNHNV, YYDKDF (reference sequence).